What follows are 21 T cell receptor beta chains derived from one specimen sequenced in a study of T-cell reconstitution after alpha-beta-depleted transplantation in children. The TCRbeta library was prepared with unique molecular identifiers. Each CDR3 protein is one row after TCRdb ran MiXCR on the PCR reads. The sample consists of fewer than 700,000 distinct CDR3 sequences, approximately 12% of them appearing once. The sample in question was PBMCs, mostly from graft donor cells, obtained 360 days after TCRalphabeta/CD19-depleted stem cell transplant. These receptors came from a male patient between 5 and 17 years old who had a stem cell transplant for acute myeloid leukemia, so the T cells may come from the graft donor.

J is TRBJ2-7 and V is TRBV7-2, with D possibly called TRBD1 or TRBD2 (5 bases each). The CDR3 contains 15 residues. Per germline, CDR1 SGHTA and CDR2 FQGNSA. Trimming took 8 bases from V and 7 from J, leaving 24 bases between them. The CDR3 loop is CASFNPGQGRSEQYF. CDR3 DNA: TGTGCCAGCTTTAATCCGGGGCAGGGAAGATCTGAGCAGTACTTC.

V usage is TRBV20-1 and J usage is TRBJ2-7; TRBD2 matches at 9 bases. This CDR3 has 13 amino acids. J was trimmed by 4 bases and V by 3 bases; bases with no gene match: 4. Germline V gene sequence: CDR1 DFQATT, CDR2 SNEGSKA (reference sequence). DNA for the CDR3: TGCAGTGCTAGTTTTAGCGGGAGTTACGAGCAGTACTTC. Its protein product is CSASFSGSYEQYF.

This chain joins TRBV7-3 and TRBJ1-2; 7 nucleotides line up with TRBD1. This CDR3 has 13 residues. The V segment lost 1 base and the J segment 8 bases; nucleotides outside the gene matches: 4. In germline, CDR1 is SGHTA, CDR2 FQGTGA. The CDR3 spells CASSLSPGGGYTF. CDR3 sequence (DNA): TGTGCCAGCAGCTTAAGCCCAGGGGGAGGCTACACCTTC.

This clonotype has more than one count but fewer than ten. This sequence joins TRBV15 and TRBJ2-5, with D hard to call. V was clipped by 0 bases and J by 5 bases, with 13 bases between them. The CDR3 is 15 amino acids. Germline V gene sequence: CDR1 LNHNV, CDR2 YYDKDF (reference sequence). Here the CDR3 reads CATSRDRLVGETQYF. CDR3 in DNA: TGTGCCACCAGCAGAGATCGGCTAGTGGGTGAGACCCAGTACTTC.

This clonotype was detected a few times. The chain is built from TRBV4-3 and TRBJ1-6; 7 bases are shared with TRBD1. Germline loops: CDR1 LGHNA, CDR2 YSLEER. CDR3 length equals 15 residues. The ends lost 6 bases at V and 9 bases at J; junction bases unmatched: 11. The CDR3 DNA follows: TGCGCCAGCAGACCGGACAGGTCCCTCTCTTCACCCCTCCACTTT. This encodes CASRPDRSLSSPLHF.

This CDR3 reads CASIQERGRGDTQYF. The CDR3 DNA reads TGTGCCAGCATCCAAGAAAGAGGGCGGGGAGATACGCAGTATTTT. The chain recombines TRBV13 with TRBJ2-3; D may be TRBD2 (6 bases). Trimming pared 7 bases from V and 5 bases from J, leaving 19 bases between. Germline V CDR1 and CDR2: PRHDT, FYEKMQ (reference sequence). The CDR3 extends over 15 amino acids.

The sample holds many counts of this clonotype. The CDR3 region is CASSPGLAGQNRYEQYF. The CDR3 coding sequence is TGCGCCAGCAGCCCAGGTCTAGCGGGACAGAATAGGTACGAGCAGTACTTC. V usage is TRBV5-1 and J usage is TRBJ2-7; 9 nucleotides line up with TRBD2. Germline CDR1 reads SGHRS; CDR2 reads YFSETQ. The V and J ends lost 4 bases and 4 bases, in that order; junction bases with no gene match: 15. The CDR3 consists of 17 residues.

This clonotype was observed a handful of times. The chain has TRBV12-3 or TRBV12-4 and TRBJ2-7; 13 bases align to TRBD2. This CDR3 comprises 17 residues. The junction had 9 bases not matched to a gene; V was cut back by 3 bases and J by 4 bases. CDR3 protein: CASSFKIRTSGSYEQYF. Written as DNA, the CDR3 is TGTGCCAGCAGTTTTAAGATTCGGACTAGCGGGAGTTACGAGCAGTACTTC.

CDR3 loop: CASRLASSYNEQFF. In DNA form, the CDR3 reads TGTGCCAGTAGGCTAGCTAGCTCCTACAATGAGCAGTTCTTC. The chain combines TRBV6-1 with TRBJ2-1; possibly TRBD2 for D (5 bases). Between the trimmed V and J ends, which lost 9 bases and 0 bases, there was a span of 12 bases. CDR3 length: 14 residues. Germline V gene data show CDR1 as MNHNS and CDR2 as SASEGT.

In this sample, this clonotype turned up a few times. This chain's CDR3 is CSVREGTGAGEKLFF. In DNA, the CDR3 is TGCAGCGTTCGCGAAGGCACAGGGGCCGGTGAAAAACTGTTTTTT. V is TRBV29-1 and J is TRBJ1-4; 7 positions match TRBD1. V gave up 5 bases and J gave up 7 bases; unmatched junction bases: 13. In germline, CDR1 is SQVTM, CDR2 ANQGSEA. CDR3 length: 15 amino acids.

The rearrangement uses TRBV5-1 and TRBJ2-1; 7 bases map to TRBD2. The CDR3 runs to 14 residues. CDR1 is SGHRS, CDR2 YFSETQ, per germline. Trimming cost V 6 bases and J 7 bases; bases outside gene matches: 10. CDR3 loop: CASKAGDSRNEQFF. The CDR3 nucleotides read TGCGCCAGCAAGGCGGGAGATAGTAGGAATGAGCAGTTCTTC.

The CDR3 loop reads CAWSFRLADTQYF. The CDR3 DNA is TGTGCCTGGAGTTTCAGGCTGGCAGATACGCAGTATTTT. The chain uses TRBV30 and TRBJ2-3; D is unclear. The V end was cut by 2 bases, the J end by 4 bases, with 10 bases between. Germline CDR1 GTSNPN, CDR2 SVGIG (reference sequence). CDR3 size: 13 residues.

This clonotype came up a few times. The V gene is TRBV5-1, the J gene TRBJ2-5, with 11 positions matching TRBD2. Germline V gene sequence: CDR1 SGHRS, CDR2 YFSETQ. Germline trimming cut 4 bases from V and 3 bases from J; bases unmatched to any gene: 5. CDR3 size: 15 residues. This CDR3 reads CASSGSGLAEETQYF. The CDR3 nucleotides read TGCGCCAGCAGCGGCTCGGGACTAGCGGAAGAGACCCAGTACTTC.

This clonotype has more than one count but fewer than ten. This chain uses TRBV20-1 with TRBJ2-1; D is unresolved. The CDR3 extends over 16 amino acids. Trimming took off 6 bases at V and 5 bases at J, with 23 bases between the two ends. Germline assignment: CDR1 DFQATT and CDR2 SNEGSKA (reference sequence). CDR3 region: CSANTLPLRWDNEQFF. CDR3 in DNA: TGCAGTGCCAACACTCTACCCCTCAGGTGGGACAATGAGCAGTTCTTC.

This clonotype was counted only a few times. The rearrangement joins TRBV3-1 to TRBJ1-5, with D uncertain. V was trimmed by 1 base and J by 5 bases, leaving 6 bases between them. The germline gives CDR1 LGHDT, CDR2 YNNKEL (reference sequence). This CDR3 is built from 13 residues. DNA for the CDR3: TGTGCCAGCAGCCAAGGAAGGGATCAGCCCCAGCATTTT. Its protein is CASSQGRDQPQHF.

This chain connects TRBV12-3 or TRBV12-4 to TRBJ2-1; 12 nucleotides align to TRBD2. This CDR3 has 12 amino acids. After removal of 6 bases from V and 16 bases from J, the junction contained 7 bases not matched to a gene. The CDR3 protein is CASSLTSGRRFF. The CDR3 DNA sequence: TGTGCCAGCAGCTTGACTAGCGGGAGAAGATTCTTC.

The genes are TRBV5-4 and TRBJ2-5; 7 bases fit TRBD2. The CDR3 is made up of 13 amino acids. From germline, CDR1 is SGHNT and CDR2 YYREEE (reference sequence). Trimming at V came to 4 bases and at J to 5 bases, leaving 5 bases not matched to a gene. The CDR3 sequence is CASSRTSFETQYF. The CDR3 DNA follows: TGTGCCAGCAGCAGGACTAGTTTTGAGACCCAGTACTTC.

This clonotype was observed many times. The chain recombines TRBV12-3 or TRBV12-4 with TRBJ2-3; TRBD2 matches 11 bases. V shed 7 bases, J shed 1 base, and the junction held 10 bases outside the gene matches. The CDR3 spans 17 residues. The CDR3 region is CASTSQGLAGRTDTQYF. The CDR3 DNA reads TGTGCCAGCACCTCGCAAGGACTAGCGGGTCGCACAGATACGCAGTATTTT.

The V call is TRBV20-1, the J call TRBJ2-5; 13 nucleotides align to TRBD2. The V gene's germline CDR1 is DFQATT and CDR2 SNEGSKA (reference sequence). The CDR3 runs 17 residues. V shed 4 bases and J 4 bases; nucleotides not matched to a gene: 12. The CDR3: CSATRTSGSLLGETQYF. The CDR3 nucleotides are TGCAGTGCTACCCGGACTAGCGGGAGTCTTCTGGGAGAGACCCAGTACTTC.

V and J are TRBV29-1 and TRBJ2-4; D call uncertain. The V end was cut by 4 bases, the J end by 1 base, with 8 bases between. This CDR3 is 13 amino acids long. Looked up from germline, CDR1 is SQVTM and CDR2 is ANQGSEA. CDR3 in amino acids: CSVVQLAKNIQYF. In DNA, the CDR3 is TGCAGCGTTGTACAGCTGGCCAAAAACATTCAGTACTTC.

The chain recombines TRBV11-2 with TRBJ2-1, with 11 bases that match TRBD2. This CDR3 is 15 amino acids long. Germline trimming cut 8 bases from V and 5 bases from J; bases unmatched to any gene: 8. Germline CDR1 and CDR2: SGHAT and FQNNGV. Written as DNA, the CDR3 is TGTGCCAGCCTGATTAGCGGGAGGGTGGACAATGAGCAGTTCTTC. This gives the protein CASLISGRVDNEQFF.